The clone carrying this T cell receptor (beta chain) came up once. cDNA came from roughly 0.53 to 1 ug RNA primed by random hexamers. A single record per CDR3 protein comes from TCRdb applying MiXCR to the immunoSEQ multiplex PCR reads. Of about 150,000 distinct CDR3 sequences in the sample, just under 97% were seen once. The sample originates from a study of CD8 T cells in Susac syndrome. V dropped 0 bases and J dropped 0 bases, with 2 bases sitting between them. Germline lookup yields CDR1 MNHEY and CDR2 SMNVEV (reference sequence). The CDR3 runs 13 residues. The chain has TRBV27 and TRBJ1-2, with no clear D. The sequencing input was CD8+ T cells from PBMCs. This receptor was identified in a human donor with multiple sclerosis. Written as DNA, the CDR3 is TGTGCCAGCAGTTTATCCGCTAACTATGGCTACACCTTC. This sequence encodes CASSLSANYGYTF.